The 7 T cell receptor beta chains given below trace back to one sample, sequenced in a study of blood T cell repertoires in COVID-19. Sequenced by immunoSEQ multiplex PCR; TCRdb stores in-frame clones only, minus some. Among about 210,000 clones listed, 80% were seen once. Specimen: PBMCs or T cells enriched from blood (not recorded which). All receptors come from a man in his thirties or forties with acute COVID-19.

The V gene is TRBV10-3, the J gene TRBJ1-6; D might be TRBD1 (5 bases). The CDR3 is made up of 17 amino acids. Germline V gene lookup returns CDR1 ENHRY and CDR2 SYGVKD. Between the trimmed V and J ends, which lost 2 bases and 4 bases, there was a span of 15 bases. Here the CDR3 DNA reads TGTGCCATCAGTGAGACCCCCGACAGCCCTTATAATTCACCCCTCCACTTT. Protein sequence: CAISETPDSPYNSPLHF.

The J gene is TRBJ2-5, the V gene TRBV7-9, with 8 bases lining up with TRBD1. Per germline, CDR1 SEHNR and CDR2 FQNEAQ (reference sequence). After removal of 5 bases from V and 1 base from J, the junction contained 6 bases not matched to a gene. The CDR3 contains 15 residues. CDR3 in amino acids: CASSERDRSQETQYF. CDR3 nucleotides: TGTGCCAGCAGCGAGAGGGACAGGAGCCAAGAGACCCAGTACTTC.

This clone was recorded a few times. V gene TRBV3-1 (or the pseudogene TRBV3-2) combines with J gene TRBJ1-2; D not certain. The CDR3 runs 15 residues. Germline V CDR1 and CDR2: LGHDT, YNNKEL (reference sequence). Trimming removed 1 base at V and 0 bases at J, with 9 bases between. This chain's CDR3 is CASSQGSRANYGYTF. The CDR3 DNA sequence: TGTGCCAGCAGCCAAGGGTCTAGAGCTAACTATGGCTACACCTTC.

The chain is built from TRBV9 and TRBJ2-7; a possible D gene is TRBD1 (6 bases). Germline V gene sequence: CDR1 SGDLS, CDR2 YYNGEE. The CDR3 length is 16 residues. The V end was cut by 4 bases, the J end by 0 bases, with 17 bases between. The CDR3, as DNA: TGTGCCAGCAGCCCCTCGGGACACTTAAACTCCTACGAGCAGTACTTC. This translates into CASSPSGHLNSYEQYF.

The CDR3 nucleotides read TGTGCCTGGAGTGATCCCCAACTTAACTATGGCTACACCTTC. Translation: CAWSDPQLNYGYTF. The chain is built from TRBV30 and TRBJ1-2; D unclear. The V gene lost 1 base and the J gene lost 1 base, with 10 bases spanning the gap. From germline, CDR1 is GTSNPN and CDR2 SVGIG (reference sequence). CDR3 length: 14 residues.

The rearrangement joins TRBV2 to TRBJ2-1; 11 nucleotides align to TRBD1. Germline trimming cut 6 bases from V and 7 bases from J; bases unmatched to any gene: 8. Per germline, CDR1 SNHLY and CDR2 FYNNEI. CDR3 length: 15 residues. This CDR3 is CASREGQGGRNEQFF. DNA of the CDR3: TGTGCCAGCAGGGAGGGACAGGGGGGTCGAAATGAGCAGTTCTTC.

The genes are TRBV19 and TRBJ2-3; D unresolved. The germline V gene has CDR1 LNHDA and CDR2 SQIVND (reference sequence). CDR3 length: 16 amino acids. V was cut by 9 bases and J by 2 bases, with 21 bases left in between. The CDR3 loop is CASSSRPGQLTDTQYF. CDR3 nucleotides: TGTGCCAGCAGTTCCCGTCCAGGCCAACTCACAGATACGCAGTATTTT. Looking up the rest from reference TRBV19 and TRBJ2-3 gives the full variable domain: DGGITQSPKYLFRKEGQNVTLSCEQNLNHDAMYWYRQDPGQGLRLIYYSQIVNDFQKGDIAEGYSVSREKKESFPLTVTSAQKNPTAFYLCASSSRPGQLTDTQYFGPGTRLTVL.